This T cell receptor (beta chain) was documented in a study of T-cell reconstitution after alpha-beta-depleted transplantation in children. Trimming cost V 0 bases and J 1 base, with 12 bases left between them. The CDR3 covers 17 residues. Per the germline V gene, CDR1 is KGHSH and CDR2 is LQKENI. Unique molecular identifiers were incorporated into the prepared TCRbeta library. TCRdb recomputed calls from the PCR reads with MiXCR, one row per CDR3 protein. The sample holds hundreds of thousands of distinct CDR3 sequences, 8% to 9.5% seen once. This clonotype occurred many times. The clonotype was recovered from a human donor who donated a stem cell graft to a child with acute lymphoblastic leukemia. The V and J genes are TRBV18 and TRBJ2-2; D tentatively fits TRBD1 or TRBD2 (5 bases each). Source: PBMCs from the stem cell graft donor, taken from the stem cell graft. The CDR3 DNA reads TGTGCCAGCTCACCACCCGTTGGGGGAAAGAACACCGGGGAGCTGTTTTTT. This sequence encodes CASSPPVGGKNTGELFF.